The T cell receptor (beta chain) described here comes from a study of T-cell reconstitution after alpha-beta-depleted transplantation in children. As it was prepared, the TCRbeta library received unique molecular identifiers. TCRdb re-analysed the PCR reads in MiXCR, keeping a single row per CDR3 protein. The table records 120,000 or so distinct CDR3 sequences, 23% of them present only once. The CDR3 covers 13 residues. The germline gives CDR1 DFQATT, CDR2 SNEGSKA (reference sequence). The germline V and J ends were trimmed by 2 bases and 6 bases, with 11 bases remaining between them. The table lists this clonotype with many counts.

This chain links TRBV20-1 with TRBJ1-5, with D unresolved. Sequenced material: PBMCs, mostly from graft donor cells, taken 180 days after TCRalphabeta/CD19-depleted stem cell transplant. The source is a male patient between 2 and 10 years old who had a stem cell transplant for chronic granulomatous disease, so the T cells may come from the graft donor. This CDR3 reads CSARTGVGQPQHF. CDR3 in DNA: TGCAGTGCTAGAACCGGGGTAGGTCAGCCCCAGCATTTT.